The entry below gives a single T cell receptor beta chain sequence along with its context. Researchers ran the PCR with 60 Vbeta and 13 Jbeta primers. Profiled with immunoSEQ multiplex PCR; TCRdb holds only in-frame clones, not every one. The table lists under 300,000 clones, 84% of them singletons. This record comes from a study of cytomegalovirus exposure and HLA in healthy donors. The sample comprised PBMCs. The clonotype originates from a woman between 40 and 55 years old in good health and CMV-seropositive.

The CDR3 spells CASSEYAQGETQYF. DNA for the CDR3: TGTGCCAGCAGTGAATACGCGCAGGGAGAGACCCAGTACTTC. The rearrangement uses TRBV2 and TRBJ2-5, with D possibly matching TRBD1 (5 bases). Trimming left V 2 bases short and J 4 bases short, with 11 bases between. The CDR3 is made up of 14 amino acids. The germline CDR1 and CDR2 sequences are SNHLY and FYNNEI.